Each of the 8 T cell receptor beta chains below was sequenced from the same sample in a study of OX40 agonist ivuxolimab in advanced cancers. The assay was immunoSEQ multiplex PCR, and TCRdb's table has in-frame clones only and misses some. The data show 99,000 or so clones, approximately 93% seen once. Sequencing used CD4+ or CD8+ T cells sorted from blood, obtained in a trial of the OX40 agonist ivuxolimab. These receptors were obtained from an adult with an advanced solid tumor such as melanoma, head and neck, liver or kidney cancer.

The chain is built from TRBV25-1 and TRBJ1-2, with a possible D match to TRBD1 (5 bases). The CDR3 contains 12 residues. CDR1 and CDR2 from the germline V gene are MGHDK and SYGVNS. Trimming removed 2 bases at V and 7 bases at J, with 8 bases between. The CDR3: CASSEQGFGYTF. The CDR3 DNA reads as TGTGCCAGCAGTGAACAGGGTTTTGGCTACACCTTC.

V is TRBV14 and J is TRBJ1-1; 7 bases line up with TRBD1. Trimming removed 4 bases from V and 1 base from J; junction bases left unmatched: 6. CDR3 length: 15 amino acids. The germline V gene has CDR1 SGHDN and CDR2 FVKESK. In nucleotides, the CDR3 is TGTGCCAGCAGCCTCCCGGGACAGACGAACACTGAAGCTTTCTTT. Translation: CASSLPGQTNTEAFF.

The rearrangement links TRBV19 to TRBJ1-2, with 11 bases fitting TRBD1. This CDR3 comprises 16 residues. J lost 4 bases, V lost 6 bases, and 10 bases had no gene match. Germline assignment: CDR1 LNHDA and CDR2 SQIVND (reference sequence). In DNA form, the CDR3 reads TGTGCCAGTAGCACCGGGACAGGGGGTTCGGGCTATGGCTACACCTTC. It codes for CASSTGTGGSGYGYTF.

This chain links TRBV7-2 with TRBJ1-4; TRBD1 is a possible D gene (5 bases). The CDR3 has 15 residues. CDR1 SGHTA and CDR2 FQGNSA come from the germline V gene. Trimming cost V 6 bases and J 0 bases, with 11 bases left between them. The CDR3 reads CASSFQGSTNEKLFF. DNA of the CDR3: TGTGCCAGCAGTTTCCAGGGCTCAACTAATGAAAAACTGTTTTTT.

The chain links TRBV15 to TRBJ2-5, with D possibly matching TRBD1 (6 bases). The J call is in doubt because the DNA end fits TRBJ2-7 better. The germline V gene encodes CDR1 LNHNV and CDR2 YYDKDF (reference sequence). The CDR3 runs to 15 residues. The CDR3 region is CATSTRDTVSYEQYF. CDR3 nucleotide sequence: TGTGCCACCAGCACCCGGGACACCGTCTCCTACGAGCAGTACTTC.

This clone appeared once. The chain carries TRBV6-1 and TRBJ1-2, with D possibly being TRBD1 (5 bases). The CDR3 loop spans 14 amino acids. V was clipped by 7 bases and J by 4 bases, with 16 bases between them. CDR1 MNHNS and CDR2 SASEGT come from the germline V gene. This CDR3 reads CASNSGDSTYGYTF. The CDR3 coding sequence is TGTGCCAGCAATAGCGGAGACAGTACCTATGGCTACACCTTC.

This clone came up once. The V and J genes are TRBV28 and TRBJ2-3, with D perhaps matching TRBD2 (6 bases). From germline, CDR1 is MDHEN and CDR2 SYDVKM. The CDR3 runs 15 residues. V dropped 6 bases and J dropped 5 bases, with 18 bases sitting between them. The CDR3 reads CASSPPGPGGDTQYF. The DNA for the CDR3 is TGTGCCAGCAGCCCCCCGGGACCCGGGGGAGATACGCAGTATTTT.

V and J are TRBV7-2 and TRBJ2-2, with D perhaps matching TRBD1 or TRBD2 (5 bases each). The V end lost 8 bases, the J end lost 1 base, and 11 bases lay between the germline ends. The CDR3 is 14 amino acids. Looked up from germline, CDR1 is SGHTA and CDR2 is FQGNSA. CDR3 nucleotides: TGTGCCAGCTCCGGGACCGAGAACACCGGGGAGCTGTTTTTT. As protein: CASSGTENTGELFF.